This TCR beta chain appears in the sequencing data of a study of beta chain features in type 1 diabetes. Study-wide results and limits: Across all four CD4+ subsets, people with type 1 diabetes showed modestly shorter TCRB CDR3s.

For this clone: The target antigen is unknown.

J gave up 4 bases and V 8 bases, and 10 bases lay outside the gene matches. Per germline, CDR1 MNHNY and CDR2 SVGAGI (reference sequence). This CDR3 is 15 amino acids long. Expressed TCRB transcripts were sequenced because the entire RNA isolate underwent reverse transcription. The table came from immunoSEQ multiplex PCR; TCRdb's copy has only in-frame clones and leaves some out. The profile covers 500,000 to 650,000 clones, with around an eighth appearing a single time and 0.09% to 0.15% taken by the ten largest. The origin of this receptor is a man in his thirties or forties with type 1 diabetes. The chain uses TRBV6-6 and TRBJ2-1; 8 nucleotides agree with TRBD2. Specimen: naive CD4+ T cells from blood. CDR3 in amino acids: CASYRSGGLYNEQFF. In DNA form, the CDR3 reads TGTGCCAGCTACCGATCGGGGGGGCTGTACAATGAGCAGTTCTTC.